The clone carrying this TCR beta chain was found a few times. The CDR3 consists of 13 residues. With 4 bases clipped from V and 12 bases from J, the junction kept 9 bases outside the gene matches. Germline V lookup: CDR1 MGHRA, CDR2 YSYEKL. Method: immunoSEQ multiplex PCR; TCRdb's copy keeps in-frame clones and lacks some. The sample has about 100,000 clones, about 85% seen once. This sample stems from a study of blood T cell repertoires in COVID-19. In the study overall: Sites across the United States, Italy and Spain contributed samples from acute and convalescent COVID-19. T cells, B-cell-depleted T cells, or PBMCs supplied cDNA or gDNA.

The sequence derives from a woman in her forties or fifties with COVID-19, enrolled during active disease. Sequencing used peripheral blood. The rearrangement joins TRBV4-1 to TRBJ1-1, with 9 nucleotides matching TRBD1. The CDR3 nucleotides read TGCGCCAGCAGCCTTTCGGGACAGGGTGGTTCTTTCTTT. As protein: CASSLSGQGGSFF.